This TCR beta chain is from a study of cytomegalovirus exposure and HLA in healthy donors. Trimming removed 0 bases from V and 0 bases from J; junction bases left unmatched: 4. Germline V gene lookup returns CDR1 SQVTM and CDR2 ANQGSEA. There are 15 residues in the CDR3. Findings of the study overall: For most TCR beta V segments, an earlier analysis put the productive rate at about 87% or about 30% of the time. CMV serostatus was the only immune exposure information that was available.

Comment on this clone: The antigen remains unidentified.

The PCR made use of 60 Vbeta and 13 Jbeta primers. Produced via immunoSEQ multiplex PCR; TCRdb's table is partial and in-frame only. In total, the table holds more than 130,000 clones. The receptor comes from a man in his forties or fifties in good health and CMV-seronegative. The chain has TRBV29-1 and TRBJ2-7, with TRBD2 matching over 8 bases. Sequencing used PBMCs. CDR3 in DNA: TGCAGCGTTGAAGATATCGGGACTAGCTCCTACGAGCAGTACTTC. This codes for CSVEDIGTSSYEQYF.